This T cell receptor (beta chain) appears in the sequencing data of a study of T-cell reconstitution after alpha-beta-depleted transplantation in children. Study-wide results and limits: From newly produced T cells came most of the T-cell counts and diversity one year after transplant.

In germline, CDR1 is WSHSY, CDR2 SAAADI. The CDR3 totals 14 residues. V was pared by 7 bases and J by 7 bases, with 13 bases of the junction left unmatched. Remarks on this clonotype: Its specificity is not known.

The authors prepared the TCRbeta library with unique molecular identifiers. TCRdb reprocessed the PCR reads with MiXCR, giving one entry per CDR3 protein. Seen here are some 460,000 distinct CDR3 sequences, around 16% observed once, and the top ten hold about 32%. The clonotype originates from a boy younger than two who had a stem cell transplant for Wiskott-Aldrich syndrome, so the T cells may come from the graft donor. This sample comprised PBMCs, mostly from graft donor cells, obtained 360 days after TCRalphabeta/CD19-depleted stem cell transplant. The rearrangement joins TRBV10-2 to TRBJ2-7; 7 nucleotides line up with TRBD1. DNA for the CDR3: TGCGCCAGCACGGGTGAACAGGGGATGAGGGAGCAGTACTTC. Protein sequence: CASTGEQGMREQYF.